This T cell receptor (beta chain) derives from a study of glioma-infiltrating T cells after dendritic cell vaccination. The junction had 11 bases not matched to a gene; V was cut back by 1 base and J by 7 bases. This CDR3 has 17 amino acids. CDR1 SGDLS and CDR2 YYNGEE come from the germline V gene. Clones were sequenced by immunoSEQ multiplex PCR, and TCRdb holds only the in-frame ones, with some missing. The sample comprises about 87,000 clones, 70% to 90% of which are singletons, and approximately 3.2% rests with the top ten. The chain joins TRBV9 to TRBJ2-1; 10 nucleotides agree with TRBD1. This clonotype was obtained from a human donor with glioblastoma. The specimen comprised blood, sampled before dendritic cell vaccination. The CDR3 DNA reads TGTGCCAGCAGCGTATCTTCCGGGACAGGGGTTCCGAATGAGCAGTTCTTC. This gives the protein CASSVSSGTGVPNEQFF.